The clone carrying this T cell receptor beta chain was seen a single time. How the authors handled the data: Nucleated cell counts were estimated from reference gene primer amplification. The table came from immunoSEQ multiplex PCR; TCRdb's copy has only in-frame clones and leaves some out. D and trimming come from the DNA, and the V and J calls and clone size come from that table. The table has around 46,000 clones, 70% to 90% seen once. This record comes from a study of blood T cell repertoires in COVID-19. Study as a whole: Both acute and convalescent COVID-19 samples were obtained from the United States, Italy and Spain. Sample material is recorded as cDNA or gDNA derived from T cells, B-cell-depleted T cells, or PBMCs.

V was clipped by 10 bases and J by 8 bases, with 14 bases between them. The CDR3 has 12 residues. Germline V gene data show CDR1 as MGHDK and CDR2 as SYGVNS. The rearrangement joins TRBV25-1 to TRBJ1-4; D possibly corresponds to TRBD1 (6 bases). The sequenced sample consisted of peripheral blood. The sequence was collected from a human donor in a cohort sampled during active COVID-19. The donor label of this sample is uncertain. This CDR3 is CATEGGDEKLFF. The CDR3 region has the DNA TGTGCCACCGAAGGGGGGGACGAAAAACTGTTTTTT.